There are many counts of the clone carrying this T cell receptor beta chain. Its antigen is as yet unknown. Because the library targeted alpha chains, this beta chain is an off-target read whose size means little. The time point denotes: sample taken at primary tumor resection. V dropped 7 bases and J dropped 1; count of bases not matched to a gene: 3. CDR3 length: 15 amino acids. The entry originates in a study of spatial heterogeneity in lung cancer. Notes on the study in general: Ubiquitous and regional expanded TCR counts correlated with ubiquitous and regional nonsynonymous mutations, respectively. It was found that expanded intratumoral alpha and beta TCR counts tracked tumor mutation counts.

TCRdb used MiXCR to reprocess the 5' RACE reads, holding one entry per CDR3 protein. This table holds 7,000 to 8,500 distinct CDR3 sequences, around 13% found once. J is TRBJ2-2 and V is TRBV12-3 or TRBV12-4; TRBD2 agrees at 10 bases. The TCR originated in a male donor with early-stage non-small cell lung cancer. Here the sequenced sample was lung tumor tissue, taken at surgery. CDR3 amino acids: CASTASGRNTGELFF. The CDR3 DNA reads TGTGCCAGCACCGCTAGCGGGAGGAACACCGGGGAGCTGTTTTTT.